The source of this TCR beta chain is a study of radiotherapy plus CTLA-4 blockade in lung cancer. Across the study: Among patients, about 20% showed objective responses, and over 30% had disease control. Notes on the study in general: Among reported predictors of response, early blood T cell clone dynamics with interferon-beta performed best. Radiotherapy with ipilimumab was followed by blood expansion of tumor-derived clones.

The CDR3 runs to 14 residues. The junction had 5 bases not matched to a gene; V was cut back by 6 bases and J by 6 bases. Germline CDR1 MNHEY, CDR2 SMNVEV (reference sequence). Focal radiation was given together with CTLA-4 blockade (ipilimumab) to patients with chemo-refractory metastatic non-small-cell lung cancer. This clone was seen once. The antigen is undetermined. Method: immunoSEQ multiplex PCR; TCRdb's copy keeps in-frame clones and lacks some. The sample consists of about 45,000 clones, about 63% of them appearing once. The source is a human donor with non-small cell lung cancer who had a partial response to radiotherapy plus ipilimumab. This specimen was peripheral blood, taken from a patient treated with radiotherapy plus ipilimumab. The chain uses TRBV27 and TRBJ2-2, with 9 bases fitting TRBD2. CDR3 nucleotide sequence: TGTGCCAGCAGAAGAGCGGGAGGTGCCGGGGAGCTGTTTTTT. Amino acid sequence: CASRRAGGAGELFF.